These 15 T cell receptor beta chains were all obtained from the same sample, sequenced in a study of chemoradiotherapy in HPV16-positive cancers. Assay: immunoSEQ multiplex PCR; the TCRdb copy retains only in-frame clones and omits some. The sample lists tens of thousands of clones, 85% to 90% seen once, with 3.5% to 4.5% in the top ten. This specimen consisted of blood, obtained from a patient who underwent chemoradiotherapy. Receptor source: a human donor with HPV-associated anogenital cancer.

The count of this clone is one. V and J are TRBV6-6 and TRBJ1-5; D ambiguous. The CDR3 is made up of 13 amino acids. V dropped 4 bases and J dropped 0 bases, with 4 bases sitting between them. CDR1 and CDR2 (germline): MNHNY, SVGAGI (reference sequence). The CDR3, as DNA: TGTGCCAGCAGTTCGTATAGCAATCAGCCCCAGCATTTT. The encoded protein is CASSSYSNQPQHF.

This sequence joins TRBV13 and TRBJ1-1; D not resolved. The V gene lost 3 bases and the J gene lost 0 bases, with 14 bases spanning the gap. This CDR3 spans 16 amino acids. Germline CDR1 PRHDT, CDR2 FYEKMQ (reference sequence). The DNA for the CDR3 is TGTGCCAGCAGCTTGGGAGGTAGGGTAGTGAACACTGAAGCTTTCTTT. This codes for CASSLGGRVVNTEAFF.

This sequence joins TRBV5-5 and TRBJ2-5; TRBD2 agrees at 9 bases. CDR1 and CDR2 from the germline V gene are SGHKS and YYEKEE (reference sequence). After removal of 1 base from V and 3 bases from J, the junction contained 7 bases not matched to a gene. This CDR3 is built from 16 residues. CDR3 loop: CASSLLGTSSKETQYF. The CDR3 bases are TGTGCCAGCAGCTTGTTAGGGACTAGCTCCAAAGAGACCCAGTACTTC. The full variable domain, with the rest looked up from reference TRBV5-5 and TRBJ2-5, is DAGVTQSPTHLIKTRGQQVTLRCSPISGHKSVSWYQQVLGQGPQFIFQYYEKEERGRGNFPDRFSARQFPNYSSELNVNALLLGDSALYLCASSLLGTSSKETQYFGPGTRLLVL.

This rearrangement joins TRBV29-1 to TRBJ1-2, with D uncertain. This CDR3 is built from 11 residues. Germline CDR1 reads SQVTM; CDR2 reads ANQGSEA. Trimming took 4 bases from V and 3 from J, leaving 6 bases between them. CDR3 loop: CSVATDYGYTF. The CDR3 bases are TGCAGCGTTGCCACAGACTATGGCTACACCTTC. Variable domain in full (rest from reference TRBV29-1 and TRBJ1-2): SAVISQKPSRDICQRGTSLTIQCQVDSQVTMMFWYRQQPGQSLTLIATANQGSEATYESGFVIDKFPISRPNLTFSTLTVSNMSPEDSSIYLCSVATDYGYTFGSGTRLTVV.

The V call is TRBV30, the J call TRBJ2-2, with no clear D. The CDR3 covers 11 residues. Germline CDR1 is GTSNPN and CDR2 is SVGIG (reference sequence). Trimming removed 5 bases from V and 6 bases from J, with 7 bases in between. Here the CDR3 DNA reads TGTGCCTGGCAGTCCGCCGGGGAGCTGTTTTTT. It codes for CAWQSAGELFF. Filled out from reference TRBV30 and TRBJ2-2, the complete variable domain reads SQTIHQWPATLVQPVGSPLSLECTVEGTSNPNLYWYRQAAGRGLQLLFYSVGIGQISSEVPQNLSASRPQDRQFILSSKKLLLSDSGFYLCAWQSAGELFFGEGSRLTVL.

Only one count was recorded for this clone. This rearrangement joins TRBV19 to TRBJ2-2; D might be TRBD2 (5 bases). Germline V gene lookup returns CDR1 LNHDA and CDR2 SQIVND (reference sequence). This CDR3 contains 11 residues. Deletions cut 7 bases from V and 8 bases from J, with 8 bases between. Written as DNA, the CDR3 is TGTGCCAGTACGGGGAAAGGGGAGCTGTTTTTT. Translation gives CASTGKGELFF.

The gene calls are TRBV5-6 and TRBJ2-4; the D gene is possibly TRBD2 (6 bases). V was cut by 4 bases and J by 7 bases, with 12 bases left in between. Germline values: CDR1 SGHDT, CDR2 YYEEEE. The CDR3 is 13 amino acids. This chain's CDR3 is CASSPGGGNIQYF. The DNA for the CDR3 is TGTGCCAGCAGCCCCGGTGGGGGGAACATTCAGTACTTC. The full variable domain, its missing parts supplied by reference TRBV5-6 and TRBJ2-4, is DAGVTQSPTHLIKTRGQQVTLRCSPKSGHDTVSWYQQALGQGPQFIFQYYEEEERQRGNFPDRFSGHQFPNYSSELNVNALLLGDSALYLCASSPGGGNIQYFGAGTRLSVL.

The V and J genes are TRBV5-8 and TRBJ1-6; maybe TRBD1 (5 bases). This CDR3 contains 14 residues. Germline-derived CDR1 and CDR2 are SGHTS and YDEGEE. V lost 2 bases to trimming and J lost 7 bases, with 10 bases between them. In DNA, the CDR3 is TGTGCCAGCAGCTTAGGGCGGGGCAATTCACCCCTCCACTTT. It codes for CASSLGRGNSPLHF.

The chain joins TRBV4-2 to TRBJ2-7, with D perhaps matching TRBD1 (5 bases). CDR1 is LGHNA, CDR2 YNFKEQ, per germline. This CDR3 is 16 amino acids long. V dropped 1 base and J dropped 1 base, with 14 bases sitting between them. CDR3 protein: CASSQGRTKYSYEQYF. The CDR3 DNA follows: TGTGCCAGCAGCCAAGGTAGGACAAAATATTCCTACGAGCAGTACTTC.

V is TRBV7-6 and J is TRBJ2-3; D may be TRBD1 (5 bases). Trimming shortened V by 5 bases and J by 2 bases, and 14 bases separated the two germline ends. The germline V gene encodes CDR1 SGHVS and CDR2 FNYEAQ. This CDR3 is 15 amino acids long. CDR3 loop: CASSPGHRYTDTQYF. The CDR3 nucleotides are TGTGCCAGCAGCCCAGGACACCGATACACAGATACGCAGTATTTT.

The V call is TRBV9, the J call TRBJ2-3; D remains unclear. The CDR3 is 13 amino acids. Germline values: CDR1 SGDLS, CDR2 YYNGEE. Trimming shortened V by 3 bases and J by 1 base, and 6 bases separated the two germline ends. This CDR3 is CASSGRGTDTQYF. As DNA, the CDR3 is TGTGCCAGCAGCGGTAGGGGCACAGATACGCAGTATTTT.

The chain links TRBV10-2 to TRBJ2-3, with D possibly TRBD2 on 6 matching bases. CDR1 is WSHSY, CDR2 SAAADI, per germline. The CDR3 consists of 14 residues. V lost 6 bases and J lost 0, with 10 bases in between. The CDR3 reads CASRGGISTDTQYF. DNA for the CDR3: TGCGCCAGCAGGGGCGGGATAAGCACAGATACGCAGTATTTT.

The chain has TRBV6-1 and TRBJ2-7; the D call may be TRBD1 or TRBD2 (6 bases each). Between the trimmed V and J ends, which lost 10 bases and 7 bases, there was a span of 11 bases. CDR3 length equals 10 residues. CDR1 is MNHNS and CDR2 is SASEGT in the germline V gene. CDR3 amino acids: CATGAGEQYF. The CDR3 DNA reads as TGTGCCACGGGGGCAGGGGAGCAGTACTTC.

The J gene is TRBJ2-7, the V gene TRBV10-3; 13 bases are a match to TRBD2. This CDR3 region has 17 residues. Looked up from germline, CDR1 is ENHRY and CDR2 is SYGVKD. The J segment lost 3 bases and the V segment lost 0 bases, leaving 5 bases of the junction unmatched. DNA of the CDR3: TGTGCCATCAGTGAGTCCCCGGGACTAGCGGGACTCTACGAGCAGTACTTC. The encoded protein is CAISESPGLAGLYEQYF.

This chain joins TRBV19 and TRBJ1-3, with D hard to call. Trimming removed 6 bases at V and 4 bases at J, with 16 bases between. The CDR3 length is 15 residues. CDR1 is LNHDA and CDR2 is SQIVND in the germline V gene (reference sequence). Here the CDR3 DNA reads TGTGCCAGTAGGACCTACGACCGGCTGGGAAACACCATATATTTT. It yields the protein CASRTYDRLGNTIYF.